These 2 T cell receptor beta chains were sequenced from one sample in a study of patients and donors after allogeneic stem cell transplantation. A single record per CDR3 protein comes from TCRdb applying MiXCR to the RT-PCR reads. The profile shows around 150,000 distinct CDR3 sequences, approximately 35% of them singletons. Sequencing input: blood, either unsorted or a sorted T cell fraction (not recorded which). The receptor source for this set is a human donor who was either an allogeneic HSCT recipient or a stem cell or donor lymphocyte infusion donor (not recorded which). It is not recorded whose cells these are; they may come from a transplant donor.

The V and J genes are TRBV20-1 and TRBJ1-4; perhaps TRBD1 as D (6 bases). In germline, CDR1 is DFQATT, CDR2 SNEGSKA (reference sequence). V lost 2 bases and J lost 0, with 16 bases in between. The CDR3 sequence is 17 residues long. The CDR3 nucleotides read TGCAGTGCTAGAACCTCACCAGGGACAACAACTAATGAAAAACTGTTTTTT. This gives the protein CSARTSPGTTTNEKLFF.

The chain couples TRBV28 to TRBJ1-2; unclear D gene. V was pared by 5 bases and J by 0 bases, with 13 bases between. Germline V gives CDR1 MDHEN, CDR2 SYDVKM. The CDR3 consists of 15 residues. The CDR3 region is CASSTPGDTNYGYTF. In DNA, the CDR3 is TGTGCCAGCAGTACCCCGGGAGACACTAACTATGGCTACACCTTC.